This TCR beta chain was sequenced in a study of blood T cell repertoires in COVID-19 (dated by TCRdb to the early 2020s). A note on the overall study: Samples covering the acute and convalescent phases of COVID-19 were provided by collaborators in the United States, Italy and Spain. The dataset comprised deeply sampled blood TCRbeta repertoires from subjects exposed to, actively infected with, or recovered from COVID-19. Where available, HLA class I and class II types were obtained from metadata supplied by the sample provider rather than from assay-based typing. The sample metadata nearly always contained a de-identified subject ID, COVID-19 status, age in years and sex. The samples were drawn from the first 160 participants of the ongoing ImmuneRACE study and from over a thousand subjects provided by 6 global collaborators. The repertoires were released in a freely available public database intended as a resource for research on the immune response to SARS-CoV-2. The prospective study material was composed of cDNA or gDNA derived from T cells, B-cell-depleted T cells, or PBMCs.

Cut back by 2 bases and 5 bases, the V and J ends lie 7 bases apart. Inclusive of the bounding cysteine and phenylalanine, the CDR3 is 13 residues long. Just the 39-base CDR3 DNA is kept, in frame starting at base 1. The germline V gene supplies CDR1 KGHSH and CDR2 LQKENI. This clone was detected a few times. Its target antigen remains unknown. Qualities for individual bases were not recorded, and no much larger clone is one base off. One collaborating source in Seattle enrolled patients while the patients were actively infected and followed the patients over time throughout the course of disease. Each collaborating institution followed its own protocols to collect whole blood in K2EDTA tubes. For TCRbeta analysis, collaborators shipped samples as frozen whole blood, isolated PBMCs, or DNA extracted from either of those sample types. Study-wide findings and limitations: The quantity of clinical and demographic metadata differed by source and by participant and was supplied without curation.

TCRbeta CDR3 regions were amplified from genomic DNA using the immunoSEQ Assay, a bias-controlled multiplex PCR. The authors' pipeline ran thus. Nucleated cell counts per sample were estimated from amplification of reference gene primers within the assay. To quantify the absolute abundance of each unique TCRbeta CDR3 rearrangement, sequence reads were collapsed and filtered. For each sample, productive Simpson clonality was calculated by taking the square root of Simpson's diversity index across productive rearrangements. TCRdb stores this immuneACCESS table with in-frame sequences only. Part of the clones is absent; in the studies checked, under half of the shortfall reflects unresolved V genes, and no reason is known for the rest. V and J calls and clone size are as listed in that table; D and trimming were resolved from the DNA. Within this sample are about 300,000 clones, with over 80% of them counted one time only. Around 5.8% of the sample lies in the top ten.

Input material: peripheral blood. The TCR originated in a woman in her fifties or sixties with COVID-19, enrolled during active disease. The chain was built from TRBV18 and TRBJ1-5; TRBD1 is a possible D gene, resting on 5 matching bases. The CDR3 region has the sequence CASSPGGDQPQHF. The DNA sequence follows: TGTGCCAGCTCACCAGGAGGGGATCAGCCCCAGCATTTT.